This entry features one TCR beta chain sequence. CDR1 is MGHDK, CDR2 SYGVNS, per germline. The CDR3 covers 13 residues. This specimen belongs to a study of control samples from healthy donors and cancer patients. Using immunoSEQ multiplex PCR, the repertoire was profiled, and TCRdb retains in-frame clones only, with some absent. The table lists 150,000 to 200,000 clones, around 90% of them singletons. The chain carries TRBV25-1 and TRBJ1-2; unclear D gene. The sequencing input was blood. The TCR comes from a young man in good health. The CDR3 DNA reads TGTGCTAGTAAGGGTCCTTATGGTTATGGCTACACCTTC. As protein: CASKGPYGYGYTF.